This passage covers 11 T cell receptor beta chains from one sample sequenced in a study of spatial heterogeneity in lung cancer (dated by TCRdb to about 2019). Libraries were built with 5' RACE. TCRdb records NextSeq 500 as the sequencer. TCRdb redid the processing of the public reads, applying fastp at Q25 and MiXCR, and retained in-frame beta chains. Each record represents a unique CDR3 protein, reported with the most common genes and DNA among its rows. The sample has about 87,000 distinct CDR3 sequences on record, just under 20% of them singletons. The top ten hold 20% to 25% of the sample. This sample's time point label indicates: blood at routine non-recurrence follow-up after resection. The input for sequencing was PBMCs, taken at follow-up. Receptors originate from a male donor with early-stage non-small cell lung cancer.

The chain carries TRBV5-1 and TRBJ1-1; TRBD1 is a possible D gene (5 bases). CDR1 is SGHRS, CDR2 YFSETQ, per germline. The V and J ends lost 0 bases and 3 bases respectively, with 9 bases between them. This CDR3 is built from 14 residues. CDR3: CASSLVEGDTEAFF. Written as DNA, the CDR3 is TGCGCCAGCAGCTTGGTGGAAGGGGACACTGAAGCTTTCTTT.

The CDR3 region is CARKQESSGNTIYF. The CDR3 bases are TGTGCCAGAAAACAGGAGAGCTCTGGAAACACCATATATTTT. J is TRBJ1-3 and V is TRBV2; D possibly corresponds to TRBD1 (5 bases). The CDR3 is 14 residues long. CDR1 is SNHLY, CDR2 FYNNEI, per germline. Trimming stripped 9 bases from V and 0 bases from J, with 12 bases between. Based on the CDR3 plus reference TRBV2 and TRBJ1-3, the full variable domain is EPEVTQTPSHQVTQMGQEVILRCVPISNHLYFYWYRQILGQKVEFLVSFYNNEISEKSEIFDDQFSVERPDGSNFTLKIRSTKLEDSAMYFCARKQESSGNTIYFGEGSWLTVV.

This clonotype was seen many times. This rearrangement joins TRBV20-1 to TRBJ2-5; TRBD2 agrees at 11 bases. The CDR3 length is 17 residues. Germline lookup yields CDR1 DFQATT and CDR2 SNEGSKA (reference sequence). V lost 2 bases to trimming and J lost 4 bases; unmatched junction nucleotides: 12. CDR3 amino acids: CSARKGLAGGHSETQYF. In DNA, the CDR3 is TGCAGTGCTAGAAAGGGCCTAGCGGGGGGCCATTCAGAGACCCAGTACTTC.

This chain connects TRBV7-9 to TRBJ1-2, with no clear D. CDR1 and CDR2 from the germline V gene are SEHNR and FQNEAQ (reference sequence). V lost 1 base, J lost 5 bases, and 8 bases lay in between. The CDR3 is 13 amino acids. The CDR3 coding sequence is TGTGCCAGCAGCTTAGAAGCGGTGTATGGCTACACCTTC. Protein product: CASSLEAVYGYTF.

This clonotype was counted between two and nine times. The chain has TRBV10-2 and TRBJ2-3; 11 bases are a match to TRBD2. Germline values: CDR1 WSHSY, CDR2 SAAADI. The CDR3 extends over 15 amino acids. V lost 4 bases to trimming and J lost 4 bases; unmatched junction nucleotides: 4. CDR3 sequence reads: CASSVLAGVPDTQYF. The CDR3, as DNA: TGCGCCAGCAGTGTACTAGCGGGAGTCCCAGATACGCAGTATTTT.

A few counts support this clonotype. The chain carries TRBV9 and TRBJ2-7, with D perhaps matching TRBD2 (5 bases). The CDR3 is made up of 14 amino acids. In germline, CDR1 is SGDLS, CDR2 YYNGEE. The V end lost 0 bases, the J end lost 2 bases, and 9 bases lay between the germline ends. The CDR3 loop reads CASSVDEGTYEQYF. For the CDR3, the DNA is TGTGCCAGCAGCGTAGATGAGGGAACCTACGAGCAGTACTTC. The complete variable domain, with remaining parts taken from reference TRBV9 and TRBJ2-7, reads DSGVTQTPKHLITATGQRVTLRCSPRSGDLSVYWYQQSLDQGLQFLIQYYNGEERAKGNILERFSAQQFPDLHSELNLSSLELGDSALYFCASSVDEGTYEQYFGPGTRLTVT.

The CDR3 DNA reads as TGTGCCAGCAGAACTACCGCTGGTTCACCCCTCCACTTT. It specifies CASRTTAGSPLHF. The chain has TRBV11-2 and TRBJ1-6; D is uncertain. The CDR3 is made up of 13 amino acids. Trimming removed 6 bases at V and 9 bases at J, with 12 bases between. Per germline, CDR1 SGHAT and CDR2 FQNNGV. The entire variable domain, with the rest obtained from reference TRBV11-2 and TRBJ1-6, is as follows: EAGVAQSPRYKIIEKRQSVAFWCNPISGHATLYWYQQILGQGPKLLIQFQNNGVVDDSQLPKDRFSAERLKGVDSTLKIQPAKLEDSAVYLCASRTTAGSPLHFGNGTRLTVT.

This clonotype was counted a few times. J is TRBJ2-7 and V is TRBV2; D call uncertain. With 0 bases removed from V and 1 base from J, the gap between germline ends came to 7 bases. Germline values: CDR1 SNHLY, CDR2 FYNNEI. This CDR3 is 14 amino acids long. As DNA, the CDR3 is TGTGCCAGCAGTGAAGCCCTAGTATCCTACGAGCAGTACTTC. Amino acids: CASSEALVSYEQYF.

This clonotype has only a few counts. The chain carries TRBV7-2 and TRBJ1-1; no reliable D call. The CDR3 runs 13 residues. Germline CDR1 SGHTA, CDR2 FQGNSA. The V end was cut by 1 base, the J end by 4 bases, with 7 bases between. CDR3 bases: TGTGCCAGCAGCTTAGTTGTGACCACTGAAGCTTTCTTT. It is translated as CASSLVVTTEAFF.

This clonotype has more than one count but fewer than ten. V gene TRBV21-1 combines with J gene TRBJ1-3; TRBD1 reflects the table's D call only, with no check against the DNA. TRBV21-1 is classified as a pseudogene. The CDR3 spans 14 residues. CDR3 nucleotides: TGTTACCGGGACAGAATAAATACGTCGAACACCATATATTTT. This translates into CYRDRINTSNTIYF.

The V and J genes are TRBV12-3 or TRBV12-4 and TRBJ2-3; 10 positions match TRBD2. The CDR3 runs 16 residues. The V and J ends lost 4 bases and 0 bases, in that order; junction bases with no gene match: 4. The CDR3 nucleotides read TGTGCCAGCAGTTGGGGACTAGCGTTTAGCACAGATACGCAGTATTTT. This codes for CASSWGLAFSTDTQYF.